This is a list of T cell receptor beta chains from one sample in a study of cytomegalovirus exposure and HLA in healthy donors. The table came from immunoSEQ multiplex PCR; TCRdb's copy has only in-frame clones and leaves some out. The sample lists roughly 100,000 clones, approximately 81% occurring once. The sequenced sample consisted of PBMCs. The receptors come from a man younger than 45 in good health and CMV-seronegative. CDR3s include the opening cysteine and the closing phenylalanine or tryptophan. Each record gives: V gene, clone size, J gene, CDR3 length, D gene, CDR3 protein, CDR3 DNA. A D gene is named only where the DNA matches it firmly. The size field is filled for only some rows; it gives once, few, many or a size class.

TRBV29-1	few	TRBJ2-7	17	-	CSARSPREHKGVYEQYF	TGCAGCGCCAGAAGCCCCCGGGAGCACAAAGGGGTCTACGAGCAGTACTTC
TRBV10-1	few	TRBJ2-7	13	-	CASSELRNYEQYF	TGCGCCAGCAGTGAGTTGAGAAACTACGAGCAGTACTTC
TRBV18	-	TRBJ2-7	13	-	CASSPRRVYEQYF	TGTGCCAGCTCACCACGCAGGGTTTACGAGCAGTACTTC
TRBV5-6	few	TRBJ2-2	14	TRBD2	CASSPGLAVGELFF	TGTGCCAGCAGCCCGGGACTAGCGGTCGGGGAGCTGTTTTTT
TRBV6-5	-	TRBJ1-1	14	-	CASSPNGGDPEAFF	TGTGCCAGCAGCCCAAACGGGGGGGATCCTGAAGCTTTCTTT
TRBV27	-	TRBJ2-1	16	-	CASSLRSQRVYNEQFF	TGTGCCAGCAGTTTACGGTCGCAGCGGGTATACAATGAGCAGTTCTTC
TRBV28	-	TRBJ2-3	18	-	CASSFFSIRAGGTDTQYF	TGTGCCAGCAGTTTCTTCTCTATTCGGGCAGGGGGCACAGATACGCAGTATTTT
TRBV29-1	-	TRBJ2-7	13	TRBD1	CSVEVTGAYEQYF	TGCAGCGTTGAAGTCACAGGGGCCTACGAGCAGTACTTC
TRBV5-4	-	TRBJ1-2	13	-	CASSLVAGYGYTF	TGTGCCAGCAGCTTGGTTGCAGGGTATGGCTACACCTTC
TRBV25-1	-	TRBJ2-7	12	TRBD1	CASRTQGDEQYF	TGTGCCAGCAGGACACAGGGGGACGAGCAGTACTTC
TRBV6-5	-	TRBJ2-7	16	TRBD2	CASSYSQLAFSYEQYF	TGTGCCAGCAGTTACTCGCAACTAGCGTTCTCCTACGAGCAGTACTTC
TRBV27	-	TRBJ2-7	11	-	CASSFRYEQYF	TGTGCCAGCAGTTTTCGTTACGAGCAGTACTTC
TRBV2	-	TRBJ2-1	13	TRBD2	CASTGGRYNEQFF	TGTGCCAGCACTGGCGGGAGGTACAATGAGCAGTTCTTC
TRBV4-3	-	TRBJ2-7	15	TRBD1	CASSLGQGASYEQYF	TGCGCCAGCAGCCTTGGACAGGGGGCCTCCTACGAGCAGTACTTC